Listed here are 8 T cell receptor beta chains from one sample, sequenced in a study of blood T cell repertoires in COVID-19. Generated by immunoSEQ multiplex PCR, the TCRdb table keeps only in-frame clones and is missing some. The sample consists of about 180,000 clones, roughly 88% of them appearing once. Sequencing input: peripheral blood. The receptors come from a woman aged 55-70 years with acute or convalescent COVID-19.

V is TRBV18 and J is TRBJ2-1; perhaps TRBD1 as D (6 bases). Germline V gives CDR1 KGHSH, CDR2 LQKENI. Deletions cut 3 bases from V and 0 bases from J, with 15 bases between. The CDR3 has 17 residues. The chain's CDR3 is CASSPRQVFSSYNEQFF. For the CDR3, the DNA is TGTGCCAGCTCACCCAGACAGGTTTTTAGCTCCTACAATGAGCAGTTCTTC.

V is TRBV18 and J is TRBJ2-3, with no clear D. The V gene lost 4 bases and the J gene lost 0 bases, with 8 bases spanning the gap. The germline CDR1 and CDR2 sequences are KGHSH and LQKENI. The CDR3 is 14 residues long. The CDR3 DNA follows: TGTGCCAGCTCACGGTGGCCCAGCACAGATACGCAGTATTTT. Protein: CASSRWPSTDTQYF.

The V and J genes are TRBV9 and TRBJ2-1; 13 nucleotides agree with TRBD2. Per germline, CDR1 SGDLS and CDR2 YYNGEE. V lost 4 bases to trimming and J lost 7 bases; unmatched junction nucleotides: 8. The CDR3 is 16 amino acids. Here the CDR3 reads CASSSTSGGAGNEQFF. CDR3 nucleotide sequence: TGTGCCAGCAGCTCTACTAGCGGGGGGGCCGGGAATGAGCAGTTCTTC.

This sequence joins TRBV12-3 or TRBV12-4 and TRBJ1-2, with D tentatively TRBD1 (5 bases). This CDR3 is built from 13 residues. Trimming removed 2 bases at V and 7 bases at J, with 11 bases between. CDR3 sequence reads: CASSLMGPGGYTF. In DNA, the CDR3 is TGTGCCAGCAGTTTAATGGGGCCGGGTGGCTACACCTTC.

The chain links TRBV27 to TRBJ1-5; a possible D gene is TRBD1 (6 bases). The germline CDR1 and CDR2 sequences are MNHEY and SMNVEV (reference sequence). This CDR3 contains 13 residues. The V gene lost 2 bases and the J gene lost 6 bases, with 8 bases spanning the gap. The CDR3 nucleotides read TGTGCCAGCAGTTTACAGGGGTCTCAGCCCCAGCATTTT. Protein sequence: CASSLQGSQPQHF.

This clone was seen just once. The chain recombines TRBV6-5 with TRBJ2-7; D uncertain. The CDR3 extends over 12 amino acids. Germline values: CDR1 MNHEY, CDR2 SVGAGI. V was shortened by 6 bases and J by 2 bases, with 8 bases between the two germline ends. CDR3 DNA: TGTGCCAGCAGCTCAGAGGCCTACGAGCAGTACTTC. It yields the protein CASSSEAYEQYF.

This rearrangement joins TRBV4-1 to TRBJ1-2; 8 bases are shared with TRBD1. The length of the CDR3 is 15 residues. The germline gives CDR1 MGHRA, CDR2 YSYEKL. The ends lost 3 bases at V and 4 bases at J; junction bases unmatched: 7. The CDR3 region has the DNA TGCGCCAGCAGCCATTTGACAGGGGACCTCTATGGCTACACCTTC. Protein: CASSHLTGDLYGYTF.

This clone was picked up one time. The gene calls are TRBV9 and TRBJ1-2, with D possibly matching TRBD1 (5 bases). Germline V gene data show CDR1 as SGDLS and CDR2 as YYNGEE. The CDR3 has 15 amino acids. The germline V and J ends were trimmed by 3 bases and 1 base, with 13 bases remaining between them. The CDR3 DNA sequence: TGTGCCAGCAGCGAGAGACAGAACCTTAACTATGGCTACACCTTC. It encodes CASSERQNLNYGYTF.